This TCR beta chain came from a study of T cells in localized non-small cell lung cancer. Broader study findings: In uninvolved adjacent lung, T cell clonality reached its highest value, exceeding tumor. Longer overall survival accompanied higher blood T cell density.

Method: immunoSEQ multiplex PCR; TCRdb's copy keeps in-frame clones and lacks some. The sample holds 35,000 to 45,000 clones, approximately 81% seen once. The CDR3 spans 16 residues. V lost 4 bases, J lost 1 base, and 5 bases stayed unmatched. The V gene's germline CDR1 is LGHNA and CDR2 YNFKEQ. On this clone: Its antigen is still unknown.

The J gene is TRBJ2-3, the V gene TRBV4-2; 10 bases agree with TRBD2. The sequence came from a male donor aged 60 or over with stage II lung adenocarcinoma. The starting material was peripheral blood mononuclear cells, obtained before any cancer treatment. In DNA, the CDR3 is TGTGCCAGCAGCCGGCTAGCGGGGGCCGGCACAGATACGCAGTATTTT. Translated, it gives CASSRLAGAGTDTQYF.